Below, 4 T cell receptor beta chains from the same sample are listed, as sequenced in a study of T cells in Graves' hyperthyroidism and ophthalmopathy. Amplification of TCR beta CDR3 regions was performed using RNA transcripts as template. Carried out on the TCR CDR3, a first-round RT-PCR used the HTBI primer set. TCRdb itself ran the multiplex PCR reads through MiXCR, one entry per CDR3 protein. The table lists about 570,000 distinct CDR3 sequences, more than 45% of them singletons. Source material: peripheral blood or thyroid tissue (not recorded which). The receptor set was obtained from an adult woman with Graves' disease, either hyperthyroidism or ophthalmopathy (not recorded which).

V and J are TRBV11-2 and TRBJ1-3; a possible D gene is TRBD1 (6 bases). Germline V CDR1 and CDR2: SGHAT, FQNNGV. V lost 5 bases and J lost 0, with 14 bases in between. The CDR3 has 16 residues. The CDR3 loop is CASSTHGQNSGNTIYF. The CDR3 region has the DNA TGTGCCAGCAGCACGCATGGACAGAACTCTGGAAACACCATATATTTT.

The CDR3 DNA follows: TGTGCCAGCAGCTTTGGGACACTGGGCGGCCATGGCTACACCTTC. Translation gives CASSFGTLGGHGYTF. J is TRBJ1-2 and V is TRBV7-9, with D maybe TRBD1 (6 bases). V was pared by 3 bases and J by 6 bases, with 17 bases between. This CDR3 region has 15 residues. CDR1 and CDR2 (germline): SEHNR, FQNEAQ (reference sequence).

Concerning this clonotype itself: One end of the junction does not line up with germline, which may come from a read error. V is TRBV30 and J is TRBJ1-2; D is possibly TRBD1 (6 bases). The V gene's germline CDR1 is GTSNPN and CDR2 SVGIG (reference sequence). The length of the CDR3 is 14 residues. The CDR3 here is CAWSVGGNHYDYTF. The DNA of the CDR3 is TGTGCCTGGAGTGTAGGGGGGAATCACTATGACTACACCTTC.

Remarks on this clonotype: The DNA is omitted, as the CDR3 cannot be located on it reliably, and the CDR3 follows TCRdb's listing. The CDR3: CCASSASGQGGEQYF. This chain connects TRBV20-1 to TRBJ2-7; the DNA was not used to check the table's D call, TRBD1. The CDR3 region is 15 residues in length, termini included. From germline, CDR1 is DFQATT and CDR2 SNEGSKA (reference sequence).